This TCR beta chain stems from a study of blood T cell repertoires in COVID-19. Study as a whole: Specimens from acute and convalescent COVID-19 originated in the United States, Italy and Spain. Nucleic acid was either cDNA or gDNA, and it came from T cells, B-cell-depleted T cells, or PBMCs.

Per the study methods: Amplifying reference gene primers gave estimates of nucleated cell counts. Data came from immunoSEQ multiplex PCR; TCRdb stores just in-frame clones and leaves some out. The V and J calls and the clone size are those of that table, but D and trimming were determined from the DNA. The sample includes about 88,000 clones, around 88% seen only once; the top ten take approximately 20%. The Seattle site enrolled patients during active infection and followed them longitudinally. V shed 2 bases and J shed 1 base, with 11 bases lying between them. CDR3 length: 15 amino acids. Germline values: CDR1 MNHEY, CDR2 SVGAGI.

This receptor was obtained from a woman aged 55-69 years with COVID-19, enrolled during active disease. The sequencing sample was made of peripheral blood. The J gene is TRBJ1-1, the V gene TRBV6-5; D possibly corresponds to TRBD1 (5 bases). The CDR3 DNA reads TGTGCCAGCAGTTACAGCGCCAGGGCGAACACTGAAGCTTTCTTT. It encodes CASSYSARANTEAFF.